This T cell receptor (beta chain) was captured in a study of blood T cell repertoires in COVID-19. The V and J ends lost 4 bases and 2 bases, in that order; junction bases with no gene match: 5. CDR3 length equals 15 residues. Germline V gene lookup returns CDR1 SGHRS and CDR2 YFSETQ. The assay was immunoSEQ multiplex PCR, and TCRdb's table has in-frame clones only and misses some. The sample holds nearly 250,000 clones, around 88% seen once. The TCR was taken from a woman aged 50 to 60 who had recovered from COVID-19. Source material: PBMCs or T cells enriched from blood (not recorded which). The chain is built from TRBV5-1 and TRBJ2-3; 9 bases align to TRBD2. The CDR3 spells CASSRRTSATDTQYF. CDR3 nucleotides: TGCGCCAGCAGCAGACGGACTAGCGCCACAGATACGCAGTATTTT.